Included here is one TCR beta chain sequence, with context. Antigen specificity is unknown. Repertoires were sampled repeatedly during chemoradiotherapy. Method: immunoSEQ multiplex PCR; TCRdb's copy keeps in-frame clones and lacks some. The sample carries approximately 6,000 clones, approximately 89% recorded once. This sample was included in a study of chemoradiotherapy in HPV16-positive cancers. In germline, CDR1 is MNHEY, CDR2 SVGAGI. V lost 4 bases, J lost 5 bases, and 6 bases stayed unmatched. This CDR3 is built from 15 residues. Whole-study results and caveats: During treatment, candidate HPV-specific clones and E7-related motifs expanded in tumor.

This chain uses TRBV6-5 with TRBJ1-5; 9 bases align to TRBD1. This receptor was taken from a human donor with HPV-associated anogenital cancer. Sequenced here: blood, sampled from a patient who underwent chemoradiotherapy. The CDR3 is CASSLLQGADQPQHF. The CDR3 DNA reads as TGTGCCAGCAGTTTATTACAGGGGGCAGATCAGCCCCAGCATTTT.